This T cell receptor (beta chain) was captured by sequencing in a study of blood T cell repertoires in COVID-19. Study information: Italy, Spain and the United States were the sources of the convalescent and acute COVID-19 samples.

CDR1 is MDHEN and CDR2 is SYDVKM in the germline V gene. The length of the CDR3 is 16 residues. Losses at the gene ends were 5 bases for V and 8 bases for J; bases not matched to a gene: 13. This table comes from immunoSEQ multiplex PCR, and its TCRdb copy is limited to in-frame clones, with some not included. This table holds 95,000 to 120,000 clones, over 75% found once. Input material: peripheral blood. This TCR derives from a woman in her 70s with acute or convalescent COVID-19. The rearrangement uses TRBV28 and TRBJ1-4; 8 bases match TRBD1. The CDR3 DNA reads as TGTGCCAGCAGTGCTCCTTTGGGGACAGGTGGGGAAAAACTGTTTTTT. It encodes CASSAPLGTGGEKLFF.